Below are 3 T cell receptor beta chains sequenced from a single sample in a study of blood T cell repertoires in COVID-19. The assay was immunoSEQ multiplex PCR, and TCRdb's table has in-frame clones only and misses some. This sample has approximately 200,000 clones, with around 88% found just once. Sequenced material: peripheral blood. These TCRs come from a woman between 25 and 40 years old with acute or convalescent COVID-19.

The CDR3 sequence is CASSFSGRKFGTQYF. DNA for the CDR3: TGTGCCAGCAGCTTTAGCGGGAGAAAATTCGGGACCCAGTACTTC. The genes are TRBV14 and TRBJ2-5, with 9 nucleotides matching TRBD2. Germline lookup yields CDR1 SGHDN and CDR2 FVKESK. V was clipped by 5 bases and J by 7 bases; unmatched bases: 11. This CDR3 is built from 15 residues.

This chain uses TRBV24-1 with TRBJ2-6, with D maybe TRBD1 (5 bases). V dropped 9 bases and J dropped 1 base, with 21 bases sitting between them. CDR1 and CDR2 (germline): KGHDR, SFDVKD. This CDR3 is built from 18 residues. This CDR3 reads CATAPSRQGWSGANVLTF. As DNA, the CDR3 is TGTGCCACCGCCCCGTCCCGCCAGGGATGGTCTGGGGCCAACGTCCTGACTTTC.

The chain has TRBV6-5 and TRBJ2-5; D is possibly TRBD1 (6 bases). Germline V gene data show CDR1 as MNHEY and CDR2 as SVGAGI. V was trimmed by 6 bases and J by 5 bases, leaving 16 bases between them. CDR3 length: 14 amino acids. The CDR3 nucleotides are TGTGCCAGCAGCGGGACATCGGAGCGGGAGACCCAGTACTTC. This translates into CASSGTSERETQYF.